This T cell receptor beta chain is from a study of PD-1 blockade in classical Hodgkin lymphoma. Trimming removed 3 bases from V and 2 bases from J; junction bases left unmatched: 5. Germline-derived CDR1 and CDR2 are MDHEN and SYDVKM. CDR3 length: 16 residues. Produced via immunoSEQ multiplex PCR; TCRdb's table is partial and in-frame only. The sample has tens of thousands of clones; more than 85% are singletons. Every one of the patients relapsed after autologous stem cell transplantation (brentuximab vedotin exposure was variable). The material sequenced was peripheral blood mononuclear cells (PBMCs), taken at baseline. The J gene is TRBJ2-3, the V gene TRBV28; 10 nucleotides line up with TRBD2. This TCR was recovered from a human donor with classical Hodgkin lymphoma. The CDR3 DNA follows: TGTGCCAGCAGTTTCCAGGGACTAGCGCACACAGATACGCAGTATTTT. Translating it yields CASSFQGLAHTDTQYF.